A single sample is the source of the 26 T cell receptor beta chains below, sequenced in a study of T cells in Graves' hyperthyroidism and ophthalmopathy. The CDR3 regions of TCR beta were amplified from RNA transcripts. TCR CDR3 underwent first-round RT-PCR with the HTBI primer set. TCRdb re-analysed the multiplex PCR reads in MiXCR, keeping a single row per CDR3 protein. The sample contains under 400,000 distinct CDR3 sequences, roughly 20% of which appear only once. The sample was blood. These TCRs come from a woman aged 45 to 65 with Graves' hyperthyroidism.

Ten or more counts support this clonotype. The J gene is TRBJ1-2, the V gene TRBV28, with TRBD1 as a possible D gene (5 bases). The CDR3 totals 15 residues. Germline V gene lookup returns CDR1 MDHEN and CDR2 SYDVKM. The V end lost 2 bases, the J end lost 4 bases, and 14 bases lay between the germline ends. The CDR3 loop reads CASSLQGGRIYGYTF. The CDR3 nucleotides are TGTGCCAGCAGTTTACAGGGTGGGCGAATCTATGGCTACACCTTC.

Ten or more counts support this clonotype. The rearrangement uses TRBV11-2 and TRBJ2-5, with TRBD1 matching 8 bases. After removal of 5 bases from V and 4 bases from J, the junction contained 3 bases not matched to a gene. The germline CDR1 and CDR2 sequences are SGHAT and FQNNGV. The CDR3 is made up of 13 amino acids. The DNA for the CDR3 is TGTGCCAGCAGCGCCGACAGGGGAGAGACCCAGTACTTC. This translates into CASSADRGETQYF.

The J gene is TRBJ1-4, the V gene TRBV6-1; tentatively, D is TRBD1 (6 bases). The germline V and J ends were trimmed by 1 base and 4 bases, with 16 bases remaining between them. The CDR3 runs 17 residues. Germline V gene sequence: CDR1 MNHNS, CDR2 SASEGT. The CDR3 protein is CASSEVGFADSNEKLFF. Here the CDR3 DNA reads TGTGCCAGCAGTGAAGTCGGATTCGCGGACAGTAATGAAAAACTGTTTTTT.

This clonotype was seen a handful of times. The V gene is TRBV5-1, the J gene TRBJ2-1; D assignment may be TRBD1 or TRBD2 (6 bases each). The CDR3 is made up of 14 amino acids. CDR1 and CDR2 (germline): SGHRS, YFSETQ. Trimming took 0 bases from V and 6 from J, leaving 10 bases between them. The CDR3 spells CASSLEGGVNEQFF. CDR3 in DNA: TGCGCCAGCAGCTTGGAGGGGGGAGTCAATGAGCAGTTCTTC.

This chain connects TRBV7-2 to TRBJ2-1; 8 nucleotides align to TRBD2. The V and J ends lost 1 base and 2 bases, in that order; junction bases with no gene match: 4. This CDR3 has 16 amino acids. Germline V lookup: CDR1 SGHTA, CDR2 FQGNSA. The CDR3 region is CASSLDGGGTYNEQFF. The CDR3 region has the DNA TGTGCCAGCAGCTTAGATGGCGGGGGGACCTACAATGAGCAGTTCTTC.

This clonotype was picked up many times. The chain is built from TRBV5-1 and TRBJ1-5, with TRBD1 as a possible D gene (6 bases). CDR3 length equals 15 residues. V was shortened by 4 bases and J by 4 bases, with 15 bases between the two germline ends. Germline V lookup: CDR1 SGHRS, CDR2 YFSETQ. Here the CDR3 reads CASSPGQGRNQPQHF. The CDR3, as DNA: TGCGCCAGCAGCCCGGGGCAGGGGAGGAATCAGCCCCAGCATTTT.

This clonotype was seen ten or more times. This rearrangement joins TRBV5-1 to TRBJ2-2, with TRBD2 matching over 11 bases. CDR1 and CDR2 from the germline V gene are SGHRS and YFSETQ. There are 17 residues in the CDR3. The V and J ends lost 4 bases and 0 bases, in that order; junction bases with no gene match: 5. The CDR3 here is CASSETSGTTNTGELFF. In nucleotides, the CDR3 is TGCGCCAGCAGCGAGACTAGCGGGACCACGAACACCGGGGAGCTGTTTTTT.

This clonotype was observed many times. In DNA form, the CDR3 reads TGTGCCTGGACGGGTGTTGGAGATACGCAGTATTTT. This sequence encodes CAWTGVGDTQYF. V is TRBV30 and J is TRBJ2-3; no firm D call. V shed 4 bases and J shed 5 bases, with 10 bases lying between them. The length of the CDR3 is 12 residues. CDR1 GTSNPN and CDR2 SVGIG come from the germline V gene (reference sequence).

This clonotype was seen ten or more times. This chain uses TRBV11-3 with TRBJ1-2; 8 nucleotides line up with TRBD1. There are 20 residues in the CDR3. The V gene end was trimmed by 3 bases and the J gene end by 0 bases; junction bases not matched to a gene: 18. The germline gives CDR1 SGHNT, CDR2 YENEEA. CDR3 loop: CASSLESLPGQAITNYGYTF. The CDR3, as DNA: TGTGCCAGCAGCTTGGAATCCCTCCCGGGACAGGCAATTACTAACTATGGCTACACCTTC.

This clonotype was seen more than once but under ten times. The rearrangement joins TRBV6-2 or TRBV6-3 to TRBJ2-1, with 10 nucleotides matching TRBD2. The length of the CDR3 is 13 residues. V was clipped by 0 bases and J by 11 bases; unmatched bases: 1. Germline V gene lookup returns CDR1 MNHEY and CDR2 SVGEGT. The CDR3 DNA reads as TGTGCCAGCAGTTACTCTAGCGGGGGGCAGCAGTTCTTC. Its protein product is CASSYSSGGQQFF.

V usage is TRBV6-1 and J usage is TRBJ2-7, with a possible D match to TRBD2 (5 bases). This CDR3 comprises 14 residues. Trimming shortened V by 4 bases and J by 2 bases, and 12 bases separated the two germline ends. Germline CDR1 and CDR2: MNHNS and SASEGT. The CDR3 nucleotides are TGTGCCAGCAGTGTGCGGGTGGGAACCTACGAGCAGTACTTC. This codes for CASSVRVGTYEQYF.

This clonotype was recorded at least ten times. The J gene is TRBJ2-3, the V gene TRBV10-2; 7 bases are shared with TRBD2. Germline V CDR1 and CDR2: WSHSY, SAAADI. With V trimmed by 5 bases and J by 6 bases, 11 bases remained unmatched. CDR3 size: 15 residues. The DNA for the CDR3 is TGCGCCAGCAGTCCGGGACTACCGATGTCGGATACGCAGTATTTT. Its protein is CASSPGLPMSDTQYF.

This clonotype appeared many times. The chain is built from TRBV2 and TRBJ2-3; no definite D call. V lost 3 bases and J 5 bases, leaving 9 bases between the germline ends. Looked up from germline, CDR1 is SNHLY and CDR2 is FYNNEI. CDR3 length equals 13 residues. The CDR3 bases are TGTGCCAGCAGTGACGGAGCAGGAGATACGCAGTATTTT. Its protein product is CASSDGAGDTQYF.

The CDR3 region has the DNA TGTGCCAGCAGCTTGGGGCCTAGCTCCCCCGAGCAGTACGTC. Translating it yields CASSLGPSSPEQYV. V gene TRBV5-1 combines with J gene TRBJ2-7, with D perhaps assigned TRBD1 or TRBD2 (5 bases each). Germline V gives CDR1 SGHRS, CDR2 YFSETQ. The CDR3 runs to 14 residues.

This clonotype was detected ten times or more. This chain links TRBV7-8 with TRBJ2-5, with D possibly being TRBD1 or TRBD2 (5 bases each). CDR1 and CDR2 (germline): SGHVS, FQNEAQ. Trimming cost V 5 bases and J 0 bases, with 10 bases left between them. The CDR3 is 14 residues long. CDR3 sequence: CASSPGRNQETQYF. The CDR3 DNA sequence: TGTGCCAGCAGCCCGGGACGGAACCAAGAGACCCAGTACTTC.

The chain couples TRBV7-9 to TRBJ2-5; D remains unclear. With 1 base removed from V and 3 bases from J, the gap between germline ends came to 9 bases. The CDR3 length is 14 residues. Germline CDR1 and CDR2: SEHNR and FQNEAQ (reference sequence). The CDR3 region is CASSLDTVKETQYF. The CDR3 DNA follows: TGTGCCAGCAGCTTAGATACCGTAAAAGAGACCCAGTACTTC.

This clonotype was counted between two and nine times. The rearrangement links TRBV12-3 or TRBV12-4 to TRBJ2-5; 7 bases agree with TRBD1. This CDR3 spans 13 amino acids. Trimming removed 7 bases from V and 5 bases from J; junction bases left unmatched: 7. The CDR3 DNA is TGTGCCAGCACCCTTAGGGGGCCCGAGACCCAGTACTTC. It translates to CASTLRGPETQYF.

The V call is TRBV9, the J call TRBJ1-2; D is undetermined. Looked up from germline, CDR1 is SGDLS and CDR2 is YYNGEE. This CDR3 spans 11 amino acids. V shed 0 bases and J shed 9 bases, with 6 bases lying between them. The chain's CDR3 is CASSVGTSYTF. The CDR3, as DNA: TGTGCCAGCAGCGTAGGAACGAGCTACACCTTC.

This clonotype has a count of ten or more. This chain uses TRBV2 with TRBJ1-1; D gene ambiguous. This CDR3 region has 14 residues. Looked up from germline, CDR1 is SNHLY and CDR2 is FYNNEI. V lost 6 bases, J lost 0 bases, and 11 bases lay in between. CDR3 sequence (DNA): TGTGCCAGCAGCCGAGTGACGGTGAACACTGAAGCTTTCTTT. Translation gives CASSRVTVNTEAFF.

This clonotype was counted at least ten times. The chain is built from TRBV6-1 and TRBJ1-1; D is ambiguous. Per the germline V gene, CDR1 is MNHNS and CDR2 is SASEGT. This CDR3 has 15 amino acids. Trimming removed 6 bases at V and 5 bases at J, with 19 bases between. The CDR3 here is CASRSPNLQPTEAFF. CDR3 nucleotides: TGTGCCAGCAGGTCCCCTAACCTTCAGCCAACTGAAGCTTTCTTT.

The table lists this clonotype with many counts. The chain combines TRBV28 with TRBJ2-1, with 10 bases aligning to TRBD2. The CDR3 consists of 18 residues. Per the germline V gene, CDR1 is MDHEN and CDR2 is SYDVKM. Unmatched junction bases numbered 15, after V lost 8 bases and J lost 2 bases. The CDR3 nucleotides read TGTGCCAGCCAAATGGGGGGAGCGGGAGGGGTCCCCTACAATGAGCAGTTCTTC. Protein product: CASQMGGAGGVPYNEQFF.

This clonotype was picked up many times. The chain couples TRBV3-1 to TRBJ1-2; maybe TRBD1 (6 bases). The germline V gene encodes CDR1 LGHDT and CDR2 YNNKEL (reference sequence). Trimming shortened V by 5 bases and J by 6 bases, and 16 bases separated the two germline ends. This CDR3 has 14 amino acids. CDR3 nucleotides: TGTGCCAGCAGCGACAGAGGGGGGGGCGATGGCTACACCTTC. It codes for CASSDRGGGDGYTF.

This chain uses TRBV7-3 with TRBJ2-5; 9 nucleotides align to TRBD1. This CDR3 has 15 amino acids. The germline gives CDR1 SGHTA, CDR2 FQGTGA. Trimming at V came to 2 bases and at J to 2 bases, leaving 3 bases not matched to a gene. The CDR3 region is CASSLWGQGQETQYF. The DNA of the CDR3 is TGTGCCAGCAGCTTATGGGGACAGGGACAAGAGACCCAGTACTTC.

The rearrangement uses TRBV19 and TRBJ1-1; D unclear. Germline CDR1 is LNHDA and CDR2 is SQIVND (reference sequence). This CDR3 has 12 amino acids. Trimming stripped 11 bases from V and 1 base from J, with 11 bases between. The CDR3 region has the DNA TGTGCCGAAGGCAGCCCGAACACTGAAGCTTTCTTT. Translation: CAEGSPNTEAFF.

This clonotype was found many times. The chain recombines TRBV6-2 or TRBV6-3 with TRBJ2-3, with TRBD2 identical over 9 bases. Per germline, CDR1 MNHEY and CDR2 SVGEGT. V gave up 10 bases and J gave up 1 base; unmatched junction bases: 9. The CDR3 is made up of 15 amino acids. CDR3: CATRKRGAGTDTQYF. The CDR3 region has the DNA TGTGCCACTCGTAAGCGGGGGGCCGGCACAGATACGCAGTATTTT.

The sample holds many counts of this clonotype. This chain connects TRBV2 to TRBJ1-6; 9 bases map to TRBD1. This CDR3 comprises 12 residues. From germline, CDR1 is SNHLY and CDR2 FYNNEI. Unmatched junction bases numbered 8, after V lost 9 bases and J lost 14 bases. CDR3 in DNA: TGTGCCAGGGGACAGGGCGGGGAATCCCTCCACTTT. Residues: CARGQGGESLHF.